Below, 19 T cell receptor beta chains from the same sample are listed, as sequenced in a study of T cells in Graves' hyperthyroidism and ophthalmopathy. The source material, RNA transcripts, was used to amplify TCR beta CDR3 regions. The HTBI primer set drove a first-round RT-PCR of the TCR CDR3. Via MiXCR, TCRdb re-called the multiplex PCR reads, giving one row per CDR3 protein. Here the sample spans approximately 610,000 distinct CDR3 sequences, about 15% being singletons. The sequenced sample was blood. The origin of the receptors is a woman in her 40s with Graves' ophthalmopathy.

This clonotype showed up many times. The chain joins TRBV12-5 to TRBJ1-2, with TRBD1 identical over 9 bases. The CDR3 covers 15 residues. CDR1 LGHNT and CDR2 FRNRAP come from the germline V gene. V lost 5 bases to trimming and J lost 6 bases; unmatched junction nucleotides: 10. DNA for the CDR3: TGTGCTAGTGGTGAAGGCATCCGGGACAGGGATGGCTACACCTTC. It is translated as CASGEGIRDRDGYTF.

The V call is TRBV9, the J call TRBJ2-7, with 8 bases matching TRBD2. The length of the CDR3 is 15 residues. V lost 0 bases, J lost 2 bases, and 4 bases stayed unmatched. Per the germline V gene, CDR1 is SGDLS and CDR2 is YYNGEE. CDR3 loop: CASSVGVSGTYEQYF. In nucleotides, the CDR3 is TGTGCCAGCAGCGTAGGGGTTAGCGGGACCTACGAGCAGTACTTC.

This chain connects TRBV12-3 or TRBV12-4 to TRBJ1-1; D is possibly TRBD1 (5 bases). V dropped 4 bases and J dropped 7 bases, with 13 bases sitting between them. CDR3 length equals 13 residues. The CDR3 bases are TGTGCCAGCAGTTCCCGACAGAGAGATGAAGCTTTCTTT. Protein: CASSSRQRDEAFF.

This clonotype was picked up many times. J is TRBJ1-1 and V is TRBV12-3 or TRBV12-4, with D uncertain. The V end was cut by 6 bases, the J end by 5 bases, with 10 bases between. This CDR3 comprises 12 residues. CDR3 sequence: CASSQPGTEAFF. CDR3 bases: TGTGCCAGCAGCCAACCGGGAACTGAAGCTTTCTTT.

This clonotype was detected many times. The chain links TRBV5-1 to TRBJ1-2; no reliable D call. The V end lost 3 bases, the J end lost 4 bases, and 10 bases lay between the germline ends. Germline assignment: CDR1 SGHRS and CDR2 YFSETQ. This CDR3 contains 13 residues. The CDR3 sequence is CASSSEGSYGYTF. CDR3 nucleotide sequence: TGCGCCAGCAGCTCCGAGGGCAGCTATGGCTACACCTTC.

This chain links TRBV27 with TRBJ2-2, with 7 bases identical to TRBD2. J gave up 5 bases and V 2 bases, and 5 bases lay outside the gene matches. CDR1 and CDR2 from the germline V gene are MNHEY and SMNVEV (reference sequence). The CDR3 is 15 amino acids. The CDR3 region has the DNA TGTGCCAGCAGTTTAATGGGGGGGTCTACCGGGGAGCTGTTTTTT. Its translation is CASSLMGGSTGELFF.

The rearrangement uses TRBV30 and TRBJ1-5; no definite D call. Germline V gene lookup returns CDR1 GTSNPN and CDR2 SVGIG (reference sequence). Trimming took 1 base from V and 3 from J, leaving 16 bases between them. The CDR3 loop spans 16 amino acids. CDR3 loop: CAWSGYSGGANQPQHF. The CDR3 DNA reads as TGTGCCTGGAGTGGGTATTCAGGAGGAGCCAATCAGCCCCAGCATTTT.

The chain couples TRBV11-1 to TRBJ2-2; weak D call: TRBD1 (6 bases). V was cut by 7 bases and J by 6 bases, with 15 bases left in between. The CDR3 runs to 14 residues. Germline loops: CDR1 SGHAT, CDR2 FQDESV (reference sequence). The DNA for the CDR3 is TGTGCCAGCATCCTAATCGAGGGGGCCGGGGAGCTGTTTTTT. It encodes CASILIEGAGELFF.

J is TRBJ2-5 and V is TRBV6-5; D uncertain. Germline lookup yields CDR1 MNHEY and CDR2 SVGAGI. V lost 0 bases and J lost 0, with 5 bases in between. CDR3 length equals 14 residues. The CDR3 sequence is CASSYSSDQETQYF. CDR3 coding DNA: TGTGCCAGCAGTTACTCATCCGACCAAGAGACCCAGTACTTC.

This clonotype was found many times. This sequence joins TRBV27 and TRBJ1-3; D may be TRBD1 (6 bases). Germline V gene data show CDR1 as MNHEY and CDR2 as SMNVEV (reference sequence). Deletions cut 4 bases from V and 2 bases from J, with 12 bases between. CDR3 length: 15 amino acids. Here the CDR3 reads CASSSRGRPGNTIYF. The CDR3 DNA reads TGTGCCAGCAGTTCCCGGGGGCGTCCTGGAAACACCATATATTTT.

This clonotype was observed a handful of times. The rearrangement uses TRBV27 and TRBJ1-2; no firm D call. CDR3 length: 13 residues. V dropped 7 bases and J dropped 7 bases, with 16 bases sitting between them. Germline V lookup: CDR1 MNHEY, CDR2 SMNVEV (reference sequence). Here the CDR3 DNA reads TGTGCCAGCACTGCCCACCCGTTAGTTGGCTACACCTTC. Protein product: CASTAHPLVGYTF.

This clonotype was counted many times. This chain joins TRBV6-1 and TRBJ2-2; D is perhaps TRBD1 or TRBD2 (5 bases each). V was cut by 2 bases and J by 4 bases, with 11 bases left in between. Germline V gene lookup returns CDR1 MNHNS and CDR2 SASEGT. There are 15 residues in the CDR3. The CDR3 nucleotides read TGTGCCAGCAGTGAACGGGGCGTAGTCACCGGGGAGCTGTTTTTT. Amino acid sequence: CASSERGVVTGELFF.

The chain links TRBV7-2 to TRBJ2-7, with D uncertain. The V and J ends lost 1 base and 7 bases respectively, with 11 bases between them. Germline V gene data show CDR1 as SGHTA and CDR2 as FQGNSA. The CDR3 spans 13 residues. For the CDR3, the DNA is TGTGCCAGCAGCTTAGTTAGGTGGGAAGAGCAGTACTTC. This gives the protein CASSLVRWEEQYF. Full variable domain (outside the CDR3, taken from reference TRBV7-2 and TRBJ2-7): GAGVSQSPSNKVTEKGKDVELRCDPISGHTALYWYRQSLGQGLEFLIYFQGNSAPDKSGLPSDRFSAERTGGSVSTLTIQRTQQEDSAVYLCASSLVRWEEQYFGPGTRLTVT.

This clonotype was counted at least ten times. The V call is TRBV19, the J call TRBJ1-1; 8 positions agree with TRBD1. V lost 7 bases and J lost 6; bases outside the gene matches: 7. Germline lookup yields CDR1 LNHDA and CDR2 SQIVND (reference sequence). The CDR3 is made up of 13 amino acids. The DNA for the CDR3 is TGTGCCAGTACCGGACAGGGTAGCGCTGAAGCTTTCTTT. As protein: CASTGQGSAEAFF. Based on the CDR3 plus reference TRBV19 and TRBJ1-1, the full variable domain is DGGITQSPKYLFRKEGQNVTLSCEQNLNHDAMYWYRQDPGQGLRLIYYSQIVNDFQKGDIAEGYSVSREKKESFPLTVTSAQKNPTAFYLCASTGQGSAEAFFGQGTRLTVV.

This rearrangement joins TRBV20-1 to TRBJ2-1, with 7 bases matching TRBD1. Germline V gene sequence: CDR1 DFQATT, CDR2 SNEGSKA (reference sequence). After removal of 0 bases from V and 7 bases from J, the junction contained 12 bases not matched to a gene. The CDR3 is 16 residues long. The CDR3 DNA is TGCAGTGCTAGAGACGGCAAGACAGGGAGACGGAATGAGCAGTTCTTC. The encoded protein is CSARDGKTGRRNEQFF.

A few counts support this clonotype. This chain links TRBV3-1 with TRBJ1-1; D remains ambiguous. The CDR3 is 13 residues long. Trimming left V 3 bases short and J 9 bases short, with 14 bases between. Looked up from germline, CDR1 is LGHDT and CDR2 is YNNKEL (reference sequence). For the CDR3, the DNA is TGTGCCAGCAGCCAGAGCCTGGTGAGTAAAGCTTTCTTT. Amino acid sequence: CASSQSLVSKAFF.

The sample holds many counts of this clonotype. The V call is TRBV29-1, the J call TRBJ2-2; TRBD1 aligns across 8 bases. The ends lost 7 bases at V and 3 bases at J; junction bases unmatched: 7. The CDR3 runs 14 residues. CDR1 and CDR2 from the germline V gene are SQVTM and ANQGSEA. The CDR3 here is CSARTGIDTGELFF. DNA of the CDR3: TGCAGCGCTAGGACAGGGATCGACACCGGGGAGCTGTTTTTT.

This clonotype was seen at least ten times. This chain uses TRBV12-3 or TRBV12-4 with TRBJ2-7; D unclear. This CDR3 is 15 amino acids long. Trimming shortened V by 5 bases and J by 0 bases, and 14 bases separated the two germline ends. CDR3 sequence (DNA): TGTGCCAGCAGTAAGGAATACGCAGGCTCCTACGAGCAGTACTTC. Residues: CASSKEYAGSYEQYF.

This clonotype was picked up many times. V is TRBV12-3 or TRBV12-4 and J is TRBJ1-1; D is undetermined. Trimming took off 3 bases at V and 4 bases at J, with 12 bases between the two ends. The CDR3 contains 14 residues. The DNA for the CDR3 is TGTGCCAGCAGTTTGGATGGGCGGCGCACTGAAGCTTTCTTT. Translating gives CASSLDGRRTEAFF.